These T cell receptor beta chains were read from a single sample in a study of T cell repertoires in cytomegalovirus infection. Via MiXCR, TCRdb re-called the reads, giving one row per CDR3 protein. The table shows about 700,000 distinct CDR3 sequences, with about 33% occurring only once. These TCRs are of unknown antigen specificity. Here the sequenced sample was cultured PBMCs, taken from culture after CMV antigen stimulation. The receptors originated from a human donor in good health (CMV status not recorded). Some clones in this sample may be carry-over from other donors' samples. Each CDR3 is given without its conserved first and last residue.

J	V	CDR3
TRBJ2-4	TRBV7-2	ASSTPYRARAKNIQY
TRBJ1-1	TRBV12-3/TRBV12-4	ASTPEALLGNTEAF
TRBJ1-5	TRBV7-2	ASSLVGAGSNQPQH
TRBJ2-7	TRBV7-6	ASSLVRDPAMEQY
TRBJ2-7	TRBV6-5	ATRLGVHEQY
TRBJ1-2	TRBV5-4	ASSLDTIEGYT
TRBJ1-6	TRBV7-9	ASSQTGQGSPLH
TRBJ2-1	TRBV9	ASSVGTGDNEQF
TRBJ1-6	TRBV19	ASQEPGSPLH
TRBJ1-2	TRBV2	ASSTGTGLYGYT
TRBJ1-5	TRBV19	ATTGYNQPQH
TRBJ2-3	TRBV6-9	ASSYRRDNTDTQY
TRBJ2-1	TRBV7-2	ASSLMGYNEQF
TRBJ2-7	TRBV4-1	ASSQGITQTGARGEQY
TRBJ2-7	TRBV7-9	ASSPRVEAYEQY
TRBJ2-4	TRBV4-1	ASSPGAALIPLAKNIQY
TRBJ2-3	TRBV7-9	ASSFGVRADTQY
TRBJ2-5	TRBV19	ASSIWDSQETQY
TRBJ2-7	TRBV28	ASMRRGATEQY
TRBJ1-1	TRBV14	ASSPGGTGGLRTEAF
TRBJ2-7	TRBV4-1	ASSPAGQGDYEQY
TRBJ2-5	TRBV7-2	ASSLGPAAQETQY
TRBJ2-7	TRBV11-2	ASSLVRGRTHEQY
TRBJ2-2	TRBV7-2	ASGRLAAGELF
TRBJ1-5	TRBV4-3	ASSQGWGRGQPQH
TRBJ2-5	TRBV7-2	ASSRNRGLETQY
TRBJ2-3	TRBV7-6	ASSPDWDRAQY
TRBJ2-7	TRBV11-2	ASSLDLAVYEQY
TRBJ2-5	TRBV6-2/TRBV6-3	ASRFVGNQETQY